These 29 T cell receptor beta chains came from one sample sequenced in a study of CD8+ T cells in alopecia areata. Following extraction, RNA underwent reverse transcription to cDNA, which served as the sequencing template. This table comes from immunoSEQ multiplex PCR, and its TCRdb copy is limited to in-frame clones, with some not included. The repertoire consists of roughly 190,000 clones, with around 56% occurring once and the leading ten covering 3% to 4%. Documented treatment: oral pan-JAK inhibitor, 5-10 mg twice daily. The material was CD4+ T cells sorted from blood, obtained at week 4, from a patient treated with tofacitinib. These receptors all come from a human donor with alopecia areata.

V gene TRBV9 combines with J gene TRBJ2-3; 7 positions agree with TRBD2. The CDR3 is made up of 16 amino acids. Unmatched junction bases numbered 8, after V lost 3 bases and J lost 1 base. The germline V gene has CDR1 SGDLS and CDR2 YYNGEE. The CDR3 region is CASSAGERDGTDTQYF. DNA of the CDR3: TGTGCCAGCAGCGCGGGGGAGCGGGACGGCACAGATACGCAGTATTTT.

This chain uses TRBV5-1 with TRBJ2-6; D is unclear. V gave up 0 bases and J gave up 4 bases, with 11 bases separating them. The CDR3 consists of 16 residues. Germline V gene lookup returns CDR1 SGHRS and CDR2 YFSETQ. The CDR3, as DNA: TGCGCCAGCAGCTTGGGGGCCGTCCGCGGGGCCAACGTCCTGACTTTC. Translating gives CASSLGAVRGANVLTF.

This chain connects TRBV27 to TRBJ1-1; 10 nucleotides match TRBD1. The CDR3 is 13 amino acids. Germline CDR1 reads MNHEY; CDR2 reads SMNVEV (reference sequence). Trimming removed 4 bases from V and 5 bases from J; junction bases left unmatched: 1. This CDR3 reads CASSWTGGTEAFF. Here the CDR3 DNA reads TGTGCCAGCAGTTGGACAGGGGGGACTGAAGCTTTCTTT.

This clone turned up a few times. The V call is TRBV7-2, the J call TRBJ2-5; TRBD1 matches 8 bases. In germline, CDR1 is SGHTA, CDR2 FQGNSA. Trimming took 4 bases from V and 5 from J; bases not matched to a gene: 6. The CDR3 loop spans 14 amino acids. The CDR3 region is CASSSVGQGETQYF. The DNA of the CDR3 is TGTGCCAGCAGCTCCGTTGGACAGGGTGAGACCCAGTACTTC.

The J gene is TRBJ1-5, the V gene TRBV25-1; the match to TRBD1 covers 7 bases. The CDR3 loop spans 13 amino acids. V shed 7 bases, J shed 2 bases, and the junction held 2 bases outside the gene matches. From germline, CDR1 is MGHDK and CDR2 SYGVNS. CDR3 nucleotides: TGTGCCAGCACCCAGGGGGGCAATCAGCCCCAGCATTTT. Translated, it gives CASTQGGNQPQHF.

The J gene is TRBJ2-5, the V gene TRBV30; TRBD2 aligns across 7 bases. Germline V gene lookup returns CDR1 GTSNPN and CDR2 SVGIG (reference sequence). Trimming removed 3 bases from V and 7 bases from J; junction bases left unmatched: 11. CDR3 size: 14 residues. DNA of the CDR3: TGTGCCTGGAGGTTATTCAGCGGGGAGGCGACCCAGTACTTC. Translating it yields CAWRLFSGEATQYF.

The V and J genes are TRBV6-6 and TRBJ2-3; 9 nucleotides align to TRBD2. The V segment lost 6 bases and the J segment 1 base; nucleotides outside the gene matches: 2. The germline gives CDR1 MNHNY, CDR2 SVGAGI (reference sequence). The CDR3 runs to 14 residues. For the CDR3, the DNA is TGTGCCAGCAGGCGGGGGGGCCGCACAGATACGCAGTATTTT. Amino acid sequence: CASRRGGRTDTQYF.

This clone has at least ten counts. The chain combines TRBV14 with TRBJ1-1, with D unclear. The germline V gene encodes CDR1 SGHDN and CDR2 FVKESK. Trimming took 5 bases from V and 1 from J, leaving 11 bases between them. The CDR3 length is 14 residues. The CDR3 protein is CASSAGLRNTEAFF. The CDR3 nucleotides read TGTGCCAGCAGCGCCGGACTGAGGAACACTGAAGCTTTCTTT.

The V call is TRBV12-1, the J call TRBJ1-1; TRBD1 is the table's D call and was not checked against the DNA. TRBV12-1 counts as a pseudogene. The CDR3 spans 16 residues. The CDR3 reads CASSWGTGRGKNEAFF. The CDR3 DNA reads TGTGCCAGCAGCTGGGGGACAGGGCGGGGCAAGAATGAAGCTTTCTTT.

The chain links TRBV7-3 to TRBJ2-5; D is unclear. The CDR3 length is 13 residues. Germline-derived CDR1 and CDR2 are SGHTA and FQGTGA. V was shortened by 5 bases and J by 0 bases, with 7 bases between the two germline ends. The CDR3 coding sequence is TGTGCCAGCAGCCCGAGCAACCAAGAGACCCAGTACTTC. This sequence encodes CASSPSNQETQYF.

The table lists this clone with a few counts. The chain recombines TRBV30 with TRBJ1-5; D perhaps matches TRBD1 (5 bases). V lost 2 bases to trimming and J lost 3 bases, with 8 bases between them. This CDR3 is built from 13 residues. CDR1 and CDR2 from the germline V gene are GTSNPN and SVGIG (reference sequence). The CDR3 reads CAWSQGPNQPQHF. CDR3 nucleotide sequence: TGTGCCTGGAGTCAGGGCCCCAATCAGCCCCAGCATTTT.

This clone was picked up a small number of times. This sequence joins TRBV6-5 and TRBJ2-7; D might be TRBD2 (6 bases). Germline CDR1 is MNHEY and CDR2 is SVGAGI. This CDR3 has 13 residues. V was cut by 6 bases and J by 3 bases, with 12 bases left in between. The CDR3 bases are TGTGCCAGCAGACTGAGCGGGCACTACGAGCAGTACTTC. Protein: CASRLSGHYEQYF.

The V and J genes are TRBV30 and TRBJ1-2; no clear D. CDR1 and CDR2 from the germline V gene are GTSNPN and SVGIG (reference sequence). Trimming took off 4 bases at V and 1 base at J, with 10 bases between the two ends. The length of the CDR3 is 13 residues. The CDR3: CAWKAALNYGYTF. The CDR3 nucleotides are TGTGCCTGGAAGGCAGCCCTTAACTATGGCTACACCTTC.

The V call is TRBV25-1, the J call TRBJ1-1; no definite D call. V lost 7 bases and J lost 6, with 15 bases in between. This CDR3 has 13 residues. Germline V CDR1 and CDR2: MGHDK, SYGVNS. The CDR3 sequence is CASKGYTGSEAFF. CDR3 in DNA: TGTGCCAGCAAAGGGTACACCGGCTCTGAAGCTTTCTTT.

The rearrangement joins TRBV29-1 to TRBJ1-4; perhaps TRBD1 as D (5 bases). The V end lost 7 bases, the J end lost 2 bases, and 11 bases lay between the germline ends. CDR3 length: 13 residues. The germline V gene encodes CDR1 SQVTM and CDR2 ANQGSEA. The CDR3 sequence: CSALTDTNEKLFF. In DNA form, the CDR3 reads TGCAGCGCCCTGACAGACACTAATGAAAAACTGTTTTTT.

The chain couples TRBV4-1 to TRBJ1-5; 10 nucleotides match TRBD1. The germline V gene encodes CDR1 MGHRA and CDR2 YSYEKL. Unmatched junction bases numbered 7, after V lost 0 bases and J lost 5 bases. The CDR3 contains 17 residues. The CDR3 loop reads CASSQDAGQGTHQPQHF. DNA of the CDR3: TGCGCCAGCAGCCAAGACGCGGGACAGGGGACGCATCAGCCCCAGCATTTT.

The chain has TRBV6-6 and TRBJ1-2; D is undetermined. V was cut by 5 bases and J by 0 bases, with 7 bases left in between. CDR3 length: 13 residues. Germline assignment: CDR1 MNHNY and CDR2 SVGAGI (reference sequence). This CDR3 is CASSDIANYGYTF. The CDR3 region has the DNA TGTGCCAGCAGTGACATTGCTAACTATGGCTACACCTTC.

This clone has only a few counts. The chain couples TRBV27 to TRBJ2-7; 9 bases fit TRBD1. V lost 4 bases, J lost 1 base, and 2 bases stayed unmatched. Germline V lookup: CDR1 MNHEY, CDR2 SMNVEV (reference sequence). This CDR3 contains 14 residues. The CDR3 is CASSWDRESYEQYF. The DNA for the CDR3 is TGTGCCAGCAGTTGGGACAGGGAGTCCTACGAGCAGTACTTC.

Written as DNA, the CDR3 is TGTGCCAGCAGCCTCCAGGGGCGGTTAAACACCGGGGAGCTGTTTTTT. Translating gives CASSLQGRLNTGELFF. V is TRBV7-3 and J is TRBJ2-2; maybe TRBD1 (6 bases). V lost 5 bases to trimming and J lost 2 bases, with 15 bases between them. This CDR3 is 16 amino acids long. CDR1 and CDR2 from the germline V gene are SGHTA and FQGTGA.

This clone was seen only a few times. This chain joins TRBV14 and TRBJ1-2; no clear D gene. The CDR3 is made up of 13 amino acids. V was trimmed by 0 bases and J by 7 bases, leaving 9 bases between them. Looked up from germline, CDR1 is SGHDN and CDR2 is FVKESK. The CDR3 is CASSQDRAGGYTF. As DNA, the CDR3 is TGTGCCAGCAGCCAAGATCGGGCGGGTGGCTACACCTTC.

The chain has TRBV15 and TRBJ2-5, with 8 bases fitting TRBD1. Germline CDR1 is LNHNV and CDR2 is YYDKDF (reference sequence). J gave up 2 bases and V 0 bases, and 2 bases lay outside the gene matches. The length of the CDR3 is 15 residues. The CDR3 is CATSRDRDRQETQYF. The CDR3 DNA reads TGTGCCACCAGCAGAGATAGGGACAGGCAAGAGACCCAGTACTTC.

The V and J genes are TRBV18 and TRBJ2-2; possible D gene TRBD1, 6 bases. The CDR3 has 14 residues. The germline V gene encodes CDR1 KGHSH and CDR2 LQKENI. Trimming stripped 6 bases from V and 4 bases from J, with 12 bases between. CDR3 coding DNA: TGTGCCAGCTCCCTAGGACAGACCACCGGGGAGCTGTTTTTT. It is translated as CASSLGQTTGELFF.

V and J are TRBV29-1 and TRBJ2-7; no reliable D call. The CDR3 has 13 residues. Trimming shortened V by 4 bases and J by 3 bases, and 13 bases separated the two germline ends. Germline V gene lookup returns CDR1 SQVTM and CDR2 ANQGSEA. The CDR3 here is CSVATRGVYEQYF. Written as DNA, the CDR3 is TGCAGCGTTGCAACCCGAGGCGTCTACGAGCAGTACTTC.

The rearrangement joins TRBV29-1 to TRBJ1-4; D is ambiguous. From germline, CDR1 is SQVTM and CDR2 ANQGSEA. The V end lost 4 bases, the J end lost 8 bases, and 14 bases lay between the germline ends. The CDR3 covers 13 residues. In DNA form, the CDR3 reads TGCAGCGTTGGGAAAAGGGAGGGAGAAAAACTGTTTTTT. Its protein product is CSVGKREGEKLFF.

This clone has more than one count but fewer than ten. This rearrangement joins TRBV15 to TRBJ1-2, with a possible D match to TRBD1 (5 bases). Germline values: CDR1 LNHNV, CDR2 YYDKDF (reference sequence). This CDR3 is 16 amino acids long. V lost 0 bases and J 3 bases, leaving 14 bases between the germline ends. CDR3 loop: CATSRETGTGYYGYTF. The CDR3 coding sequence is TGTGCCACCAGCAGAGAAACAGGCACAGGTTACTATGGCTACACCTTC. Full variable domain (missing parts from reference TRBV15 and TRBJ1-2): DAMVIQNPRYQVTQFGKPVTLSCSQTLNHNVMYWYQQKSSQAPKLLFHYYDKDFNNEADTPDNFQSRRPNTSFCFLDIRSPGLGDTAMYLCATSRETGTGYYGYTFGSGTRLTVV.

The chain combines TRBV6-5 with TRBJ2-5; D uncertain. Germline lookup yields CDR1 MNHEY and CDR2 SVGAGI. The CDR3 loop spans 14 amino acids. Trimming shortened V by 0 bases and J by 5 bases, and 10 bases separated the two germline ends. The CDR3 spells CASSYSTVGETQYF. CDR3 DNA: TGTGCCAGCAGTTACTCGACTGTCGGGGAGACCCAGTACTTC.

This chain uses TRBV5-1 with TRBJ1-1; D perhaps matches TRBD1 (6 bases). The CDR3 runs to 11 residues. The V gene's germline CDR1 is SGHRS and CDR2 YFSETQ. V was shortened by 4 bases and J by 7 bases, with 8 bases between the two germline ends. The CDR3 loop reads CASSADSEAFF. The DNA for the CDR3 is TGCGCCAGCAGCGCGGACAGTGAAGCTTTCTTT.

V usage is TRBV6-1 and J usage is TRBJ2-2; 9 bases match TRBD2. Germline assignment: CDR1 MNHNS and CDR2 SASEGT. The ends lost 6 bases at V and 7 bases at J; junction bases unmatched: 9. The CDR3 has 15 residues. This CDR3 is CASRHLAGEIGELFF. The CDR3 coding sequence is TGTGCCAGCAGACACTTAGCGGGGGAGATCGGGGAGCTGTTTTTT.

This clone was observed a single time. The V gene is TRBV30, the J gene TRBJ1-2; D is ambiguous. Germline values: CDR1 GTSNPN, CDR2 SVGIG (reference sequence). Trimming stripped 2 bases from V and 8 bases from J, with 24 bases between. The CDR3 is 16 residues long. As DNA, the CDR3 is TGTGCCTGGAGTCCCACTACCGGGCCCGGAGTCAGGGGCTACACCTTC. It is translated as CAWSPTTGPGVRGYTF.